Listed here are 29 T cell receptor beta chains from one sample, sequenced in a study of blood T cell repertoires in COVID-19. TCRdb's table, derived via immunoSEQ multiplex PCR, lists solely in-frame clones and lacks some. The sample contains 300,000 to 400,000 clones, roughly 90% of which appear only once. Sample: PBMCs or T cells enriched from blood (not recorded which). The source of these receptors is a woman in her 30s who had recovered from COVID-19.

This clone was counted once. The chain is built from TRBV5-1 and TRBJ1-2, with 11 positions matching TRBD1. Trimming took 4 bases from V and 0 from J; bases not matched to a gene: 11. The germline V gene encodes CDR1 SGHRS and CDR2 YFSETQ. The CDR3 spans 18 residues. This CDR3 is CASSPTPGQGVSNYGYTF. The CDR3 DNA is TGCGCCAGCAGCCCGACTCCGGGACAGGGGGTTTCTAACTATGGCTACACCTTC.

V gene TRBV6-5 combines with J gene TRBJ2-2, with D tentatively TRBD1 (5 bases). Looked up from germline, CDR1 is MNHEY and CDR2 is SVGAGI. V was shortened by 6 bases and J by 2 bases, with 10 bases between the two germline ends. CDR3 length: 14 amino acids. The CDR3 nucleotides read TGTGCCAGCAGACAAGACAGAAACACCGGGGAGCTGTTTTTT. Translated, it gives CASRQDRNTGELFF.

CDR3 in amino acids: CASSKEPTVYLEKLFF. DNA of the CDR3: TGTGCCAGCAGTAAAGAACCGACAGTCTACTTGGAAAAACTGTTTTTT. V usage is TRBV6-1 and J usage is TRBJ1-4, with D possibly matching TRBD1 (5 bases). Germline CDR1 is MNHNS and CDR2 is SASEGT. The CDR3 runs to 16 residues. Trimming left V 5 bases short and J 8 bases short, with 21 bases between.

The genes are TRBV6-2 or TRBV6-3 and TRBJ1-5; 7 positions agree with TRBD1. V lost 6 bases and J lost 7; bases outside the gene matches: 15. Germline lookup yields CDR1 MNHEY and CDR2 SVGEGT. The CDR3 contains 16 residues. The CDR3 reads CASSRREGAIGQPQHF. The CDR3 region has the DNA TGTGCCAGCAGCCGCCGGGAGGGGGCGATCGGACAGCCCCAGCATTTT.

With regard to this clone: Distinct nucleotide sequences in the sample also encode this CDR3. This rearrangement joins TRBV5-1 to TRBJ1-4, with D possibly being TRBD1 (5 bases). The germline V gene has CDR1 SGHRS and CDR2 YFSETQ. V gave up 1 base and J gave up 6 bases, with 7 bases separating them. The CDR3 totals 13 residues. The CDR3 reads CASSLTGDEKLFF. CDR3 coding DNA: TGCGCCAGCAGCTTGACGGGGGATGAAAAACTGTTTTTT.

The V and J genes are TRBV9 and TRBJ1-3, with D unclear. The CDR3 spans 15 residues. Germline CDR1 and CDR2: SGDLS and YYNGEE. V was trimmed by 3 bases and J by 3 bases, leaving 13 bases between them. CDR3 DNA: TGTGCCAGCAGCGGACGGGGTTCGGGTGGAAACACCATATATTTT. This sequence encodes CASSGRGSGGNTIYF. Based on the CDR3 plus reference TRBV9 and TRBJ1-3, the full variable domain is DSGVTQTPKHLITATGQRVTLRCSPRSGDLSVYWYQQSLDQGLQFLIQYYNGEERAKGNILERFSAQQFPDLHSELNLSSLELGDSALYFCASSGRGSGGNTIYFGEGSWLTVV.

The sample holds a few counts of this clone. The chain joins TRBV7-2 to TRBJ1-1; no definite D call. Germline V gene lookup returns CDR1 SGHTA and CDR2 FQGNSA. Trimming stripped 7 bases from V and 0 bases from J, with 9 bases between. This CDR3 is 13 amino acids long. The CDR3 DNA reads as TGTGCCAGCACCGTCGGAGTGAACACTGAAGCTTTCTTT. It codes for CASTVGVNTEAFF. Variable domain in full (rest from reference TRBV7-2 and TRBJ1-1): GAGVSQSPSNKVTEKGKDVELRCDPISGHTALYWYRQSLGQGLEFLIYFQGNSAPDKSGLPSDRFSAERTGGSVSTLTIQRTQQEDSAVYLCASTVGVNTEAFFGQGTRLTVV.

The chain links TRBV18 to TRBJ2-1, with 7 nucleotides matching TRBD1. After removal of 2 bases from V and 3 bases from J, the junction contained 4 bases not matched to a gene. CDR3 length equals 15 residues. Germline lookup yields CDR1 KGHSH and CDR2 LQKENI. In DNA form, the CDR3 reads TGTGCCAGCTCACCAGGGGACAGATTCTACAATGAGCAGTTCTTC. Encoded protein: CASSPGDRFYNEQFF.

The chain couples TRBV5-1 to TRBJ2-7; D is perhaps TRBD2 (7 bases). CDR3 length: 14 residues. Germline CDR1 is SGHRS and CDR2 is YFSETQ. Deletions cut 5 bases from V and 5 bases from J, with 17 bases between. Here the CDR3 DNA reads TGCGCCAGCAGGATGAGTGGGGGGGCCGACGAGCAGTACTTC. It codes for CASRMSGGADEQYF.

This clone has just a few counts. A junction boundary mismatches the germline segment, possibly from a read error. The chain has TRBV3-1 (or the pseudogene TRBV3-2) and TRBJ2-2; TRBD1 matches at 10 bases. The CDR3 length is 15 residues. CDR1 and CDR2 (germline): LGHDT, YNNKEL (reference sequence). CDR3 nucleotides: TGTGCCAGCAGCAAAGAGGTCCACGGACAGGGGGGGCTGTTTTTT. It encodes CASSKEVHGQGGLFF.

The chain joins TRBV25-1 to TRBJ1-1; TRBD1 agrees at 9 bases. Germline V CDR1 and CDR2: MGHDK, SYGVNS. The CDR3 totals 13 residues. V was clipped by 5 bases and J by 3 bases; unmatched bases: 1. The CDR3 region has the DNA TGTGCCAGCAGTAGGGACAGGGACACTGAAGCTTTCTTT. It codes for CASSRDRDTEAFF.

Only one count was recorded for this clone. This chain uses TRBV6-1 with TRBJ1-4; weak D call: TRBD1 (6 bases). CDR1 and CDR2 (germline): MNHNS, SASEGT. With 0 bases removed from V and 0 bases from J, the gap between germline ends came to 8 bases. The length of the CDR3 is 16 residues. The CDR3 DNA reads TGTGCCAGCAGTGAAGCACAGGGTACAACTAATGAAAAACTGTTTTTT. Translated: CASSEAQGTTNEKLFF.

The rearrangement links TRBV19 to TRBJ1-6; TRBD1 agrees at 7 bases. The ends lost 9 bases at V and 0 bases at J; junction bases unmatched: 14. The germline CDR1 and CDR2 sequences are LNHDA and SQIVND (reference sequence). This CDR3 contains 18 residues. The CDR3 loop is CASHRDSVQSSYNSPLHF. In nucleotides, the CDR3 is TGTGCCAGCCACCGGGACAGCGTCCAAAGCTCCTATAATTCACCCCTCCACTTT.

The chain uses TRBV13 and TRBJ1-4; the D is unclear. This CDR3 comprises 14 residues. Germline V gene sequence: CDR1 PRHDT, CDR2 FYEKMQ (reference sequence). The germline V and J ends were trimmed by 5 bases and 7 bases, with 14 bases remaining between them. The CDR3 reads CASSLGGSAEKLFF. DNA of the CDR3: TGTGCCAGCAGCCTGGGAGGGTCGGCTGAAAAACTGTTTTTT.

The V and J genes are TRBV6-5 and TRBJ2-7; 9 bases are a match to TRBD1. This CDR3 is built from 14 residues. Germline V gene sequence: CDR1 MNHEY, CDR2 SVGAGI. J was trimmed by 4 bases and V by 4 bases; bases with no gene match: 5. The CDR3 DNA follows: TGTGCCAGCAGTTGGGGGGACAGGGTTTACGAGCAGTACTTC. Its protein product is CASSWGDRVYEQYF.

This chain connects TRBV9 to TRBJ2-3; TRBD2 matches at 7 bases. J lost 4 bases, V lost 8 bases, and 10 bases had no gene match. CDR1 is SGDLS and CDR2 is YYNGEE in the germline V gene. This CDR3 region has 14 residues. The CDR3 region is CASARGGGSDTQYF. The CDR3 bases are TGTGCCAGTGCTAGGGGCGGGGGTTCAGATACGCAGTATTTT.

Here the CDR3 reads CASSERTGLSYEQYF. As DNA, the CDR3 is TGTGCCAGCAGTGAACGGACAGGGCTCTCCTACGAGCAGTACTTC. The rearrangement links TRBV2 to TRBJ2-7; 8 bases map to TRBD1. Trimming cost V 2 bases and J 0 bases; bases outside gene matches: 3. The CDR3 has 15 amino acids. The germline V gene has CDR1 SNHLY and CDR2 FYNNEI.

The CDR3 sequence: CASSLGQSAQAPHTQYF. Written as DNA, the CDR3 is TGTGCCAGCAGCTTAGGACAGTCTGCCCAGGCACCCCATACGCAGTATTTT. This chain connects TRBV7-9 to TRBJ2-3; D possibly corresponds to TRBD1 (5 bases). Germline CDR1 reads SEHNR; CDR2 reads FQNEAQ (reference sequence). The CDR3 contains 17 residues. V was pared by 1 base and J by 7 bases, with 21 bases between.

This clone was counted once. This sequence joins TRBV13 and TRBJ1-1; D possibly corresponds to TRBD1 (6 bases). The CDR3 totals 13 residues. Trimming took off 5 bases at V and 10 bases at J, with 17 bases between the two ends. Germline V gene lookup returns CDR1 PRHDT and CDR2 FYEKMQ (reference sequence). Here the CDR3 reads CASSASGAGVAFF. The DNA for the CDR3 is TGTGCCAGCAGCGCGTCAGGGGCGGGGGTAGCTTTCTTT.

The CDR3 is CATMWGQGADSGANVLTF. CDR3 nucleotide sequence: TGTGCCACCATGTGGGGACAGGGGGCGGACTCTGGGGCCAACGTCCTGACTTTC. The rearrangement links TRBV28 to TRBJ2-6, with 12 bases lining up with TRBD1. V lost 10 bases, J lost 0 bases, and 10 bases stayed unmatched. This CDR3 is 18 amino acids long. Germline loops: CDR1 MDHEN, CDR2 SYDVKM.

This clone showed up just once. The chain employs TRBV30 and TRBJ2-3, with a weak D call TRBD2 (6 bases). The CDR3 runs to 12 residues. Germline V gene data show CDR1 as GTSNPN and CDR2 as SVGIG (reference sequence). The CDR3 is CAYVGGPGTQYF. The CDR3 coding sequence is TGTGCTTACGTGGGGGGACCCGGTACGCAGTATTTT.

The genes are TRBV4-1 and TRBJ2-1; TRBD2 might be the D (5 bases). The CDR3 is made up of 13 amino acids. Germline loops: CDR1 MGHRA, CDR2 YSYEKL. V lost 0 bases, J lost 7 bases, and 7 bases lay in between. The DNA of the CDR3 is TGCGCCAGCAGCCAAGATCCGGGGAATGAGCAGTTCTTC. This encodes CASSQDPGNEQFF.

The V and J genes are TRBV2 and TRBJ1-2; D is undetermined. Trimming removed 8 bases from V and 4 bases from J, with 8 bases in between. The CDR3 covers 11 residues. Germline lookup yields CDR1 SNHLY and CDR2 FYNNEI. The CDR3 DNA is TGTGCCAGCGAGGCTGGCTATGGCTACACCTTC. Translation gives CASEAGYGYTF.

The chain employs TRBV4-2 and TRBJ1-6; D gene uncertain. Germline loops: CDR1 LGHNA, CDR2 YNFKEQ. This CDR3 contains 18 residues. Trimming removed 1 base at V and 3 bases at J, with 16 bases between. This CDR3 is CASSQAWSGYDYNSPLHF. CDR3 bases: TGTGCCAGCAGCCAAGCTTGGTCGGGGTACGACTATAATTCACCCCTCCACTTT.

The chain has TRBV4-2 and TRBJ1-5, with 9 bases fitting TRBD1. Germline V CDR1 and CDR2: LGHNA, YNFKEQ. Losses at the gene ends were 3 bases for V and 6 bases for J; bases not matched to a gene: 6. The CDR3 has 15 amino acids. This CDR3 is CASSQRQGEGQPQHF. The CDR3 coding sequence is TGTGCCAGCAGCCAGCGACAGGGGGAAGGTCAGCCCCAGCATTTT.

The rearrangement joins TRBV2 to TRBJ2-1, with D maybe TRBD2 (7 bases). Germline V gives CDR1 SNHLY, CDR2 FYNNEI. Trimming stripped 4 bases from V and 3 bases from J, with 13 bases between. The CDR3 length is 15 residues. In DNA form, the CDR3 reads TGTGCCAGCAGTGTTGGCGGGGGCGGCTACAATGAGCAGTTCTTC. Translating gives CASSVGGGGYNEQFF.

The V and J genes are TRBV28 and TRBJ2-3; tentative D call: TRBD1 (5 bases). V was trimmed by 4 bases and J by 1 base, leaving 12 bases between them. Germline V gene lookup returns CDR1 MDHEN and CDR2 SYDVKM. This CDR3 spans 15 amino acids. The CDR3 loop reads CASSSRVARTDTQYF. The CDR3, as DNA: TGTGCCAGCAGTTCCAGGGTAGCCCGCACAGATACGCAGTATTTT.

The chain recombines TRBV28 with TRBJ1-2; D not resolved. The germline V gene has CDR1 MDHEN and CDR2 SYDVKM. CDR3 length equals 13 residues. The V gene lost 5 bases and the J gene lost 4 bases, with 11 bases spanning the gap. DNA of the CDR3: TGTGCCAGCAGTACGCGGGGAAGCTATGGCTACACCTTC. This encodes CASSTRGSYGYTF.

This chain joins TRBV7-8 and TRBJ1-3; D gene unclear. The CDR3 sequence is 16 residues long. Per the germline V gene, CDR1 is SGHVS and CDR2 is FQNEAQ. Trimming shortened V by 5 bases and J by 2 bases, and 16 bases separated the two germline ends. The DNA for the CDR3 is TGTGCCAGCAGCCTCAGCGTTGTAGGAACTGGAAACACCATATATTTT. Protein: CASSLSVVGTGNTIYF.